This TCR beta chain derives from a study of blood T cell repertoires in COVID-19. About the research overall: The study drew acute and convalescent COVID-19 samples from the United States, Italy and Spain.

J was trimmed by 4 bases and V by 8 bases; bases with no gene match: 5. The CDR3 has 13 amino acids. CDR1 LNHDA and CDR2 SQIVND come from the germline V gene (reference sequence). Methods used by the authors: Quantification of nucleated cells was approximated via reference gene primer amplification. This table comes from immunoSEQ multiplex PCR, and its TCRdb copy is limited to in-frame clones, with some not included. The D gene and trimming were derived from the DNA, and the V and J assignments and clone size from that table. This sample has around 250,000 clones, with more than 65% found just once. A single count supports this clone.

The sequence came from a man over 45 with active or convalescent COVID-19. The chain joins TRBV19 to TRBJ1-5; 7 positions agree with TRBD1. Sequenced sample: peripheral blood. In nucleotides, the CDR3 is TGTGCCAGTTCCCCAGGGGGGAATCAGCCCCAGCATTTT. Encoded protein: CASSPGGNQPQHF.